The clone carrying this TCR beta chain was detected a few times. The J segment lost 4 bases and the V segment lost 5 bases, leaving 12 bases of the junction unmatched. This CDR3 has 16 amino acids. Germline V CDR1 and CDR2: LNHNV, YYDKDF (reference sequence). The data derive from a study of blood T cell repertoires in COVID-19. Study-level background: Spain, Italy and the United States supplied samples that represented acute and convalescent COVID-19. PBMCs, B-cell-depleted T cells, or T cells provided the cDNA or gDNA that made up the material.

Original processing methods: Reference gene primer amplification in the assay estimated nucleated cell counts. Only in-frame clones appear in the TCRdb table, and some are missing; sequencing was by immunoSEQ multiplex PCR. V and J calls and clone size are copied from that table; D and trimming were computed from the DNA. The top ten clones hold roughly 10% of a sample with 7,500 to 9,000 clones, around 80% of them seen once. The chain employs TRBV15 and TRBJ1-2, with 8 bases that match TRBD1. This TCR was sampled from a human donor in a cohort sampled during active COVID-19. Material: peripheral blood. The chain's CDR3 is CATSREDGQGTYGYTF. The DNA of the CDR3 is TGTGCCACCAGCCGGGAAGATGGACAGGGCACCTATGGCTACACCTTC.